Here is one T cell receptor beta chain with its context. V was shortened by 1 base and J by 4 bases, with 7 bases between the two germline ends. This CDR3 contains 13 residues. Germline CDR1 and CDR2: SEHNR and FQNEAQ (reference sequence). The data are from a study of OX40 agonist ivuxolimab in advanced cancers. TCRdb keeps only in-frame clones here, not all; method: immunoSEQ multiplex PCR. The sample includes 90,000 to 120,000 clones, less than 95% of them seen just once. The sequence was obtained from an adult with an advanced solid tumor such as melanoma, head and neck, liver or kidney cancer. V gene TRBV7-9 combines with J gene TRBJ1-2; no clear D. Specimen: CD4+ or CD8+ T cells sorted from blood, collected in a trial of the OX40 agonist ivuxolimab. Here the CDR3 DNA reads TGTGCCAGCAGCTTAGGGACCATCTATGGCTACACCTTC. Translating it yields CASSLGTIYGYTF.